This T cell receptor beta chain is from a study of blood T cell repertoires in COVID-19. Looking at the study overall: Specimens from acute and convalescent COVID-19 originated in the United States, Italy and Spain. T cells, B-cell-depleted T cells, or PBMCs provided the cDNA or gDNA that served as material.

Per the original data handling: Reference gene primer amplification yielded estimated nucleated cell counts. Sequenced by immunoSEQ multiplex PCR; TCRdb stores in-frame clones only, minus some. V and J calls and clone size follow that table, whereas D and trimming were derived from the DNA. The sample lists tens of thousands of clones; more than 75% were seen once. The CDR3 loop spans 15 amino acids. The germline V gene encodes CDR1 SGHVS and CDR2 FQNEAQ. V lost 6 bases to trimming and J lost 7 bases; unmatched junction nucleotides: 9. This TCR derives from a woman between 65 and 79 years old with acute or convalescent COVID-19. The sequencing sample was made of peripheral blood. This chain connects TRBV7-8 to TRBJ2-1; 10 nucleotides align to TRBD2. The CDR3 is CASRRLAGDRNEQFF. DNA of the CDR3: TGTGCCAGCAGACGTCTAGCGGGAGATAGGAATGAGCAGTTCTTC.